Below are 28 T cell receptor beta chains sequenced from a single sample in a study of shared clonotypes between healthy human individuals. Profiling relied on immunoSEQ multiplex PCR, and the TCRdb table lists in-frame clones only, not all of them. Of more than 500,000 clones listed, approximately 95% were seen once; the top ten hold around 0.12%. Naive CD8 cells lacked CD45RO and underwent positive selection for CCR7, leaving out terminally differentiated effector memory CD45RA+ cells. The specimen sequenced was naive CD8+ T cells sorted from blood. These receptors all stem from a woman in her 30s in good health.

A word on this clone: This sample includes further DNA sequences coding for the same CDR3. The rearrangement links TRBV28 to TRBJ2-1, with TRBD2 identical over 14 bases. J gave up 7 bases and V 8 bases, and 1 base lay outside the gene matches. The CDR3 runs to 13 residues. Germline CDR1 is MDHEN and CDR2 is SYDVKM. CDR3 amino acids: CASGLAGGNEQFF. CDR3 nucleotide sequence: TGTGCCAGCGGACTAGCGGGAGGTAATGAGCAGTTCTTC. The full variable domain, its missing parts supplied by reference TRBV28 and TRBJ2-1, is DVKVTQSSRYLVKRTGEKVFLECVQDMDHENMFWYRQDPGLGLRLIYFSYDVKMKEKGDIPEGYSVSREKKERFSLILESASTNQTSMYLCASGLAGGNEQFFGPGTRLTVL.

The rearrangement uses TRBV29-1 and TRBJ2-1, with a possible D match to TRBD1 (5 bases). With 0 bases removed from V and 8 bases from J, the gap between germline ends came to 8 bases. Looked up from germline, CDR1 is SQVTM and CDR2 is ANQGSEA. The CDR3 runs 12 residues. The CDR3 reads CSVEEGVHEQFF. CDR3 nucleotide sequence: TGCAGCGTTGAAGAAGGGGTCCATGAGCAGTTCTTC.

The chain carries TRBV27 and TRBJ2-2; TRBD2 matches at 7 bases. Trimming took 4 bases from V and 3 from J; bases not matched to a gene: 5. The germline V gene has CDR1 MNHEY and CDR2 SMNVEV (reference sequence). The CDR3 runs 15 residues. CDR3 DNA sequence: TGTGCCAGCAGTTCCGGGACTACCCACACCGGGGAGCTGTTTTTT. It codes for CASSSGTTHTGELFF.

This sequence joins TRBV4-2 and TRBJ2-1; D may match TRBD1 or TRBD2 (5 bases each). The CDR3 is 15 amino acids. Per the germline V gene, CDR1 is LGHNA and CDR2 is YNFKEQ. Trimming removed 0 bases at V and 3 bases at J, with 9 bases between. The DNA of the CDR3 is TGTGCCAGCAGCCAAGACAGGGACGACTACAATGAGCAGTTCTTC. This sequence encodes CASSQDRDDYNEQFF.

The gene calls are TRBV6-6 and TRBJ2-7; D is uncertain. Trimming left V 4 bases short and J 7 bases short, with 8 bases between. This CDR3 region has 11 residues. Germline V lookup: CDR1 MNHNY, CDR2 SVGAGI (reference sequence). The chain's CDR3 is CASSSQGEQYF. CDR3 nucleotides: TGTGCCAGCAGTTCTCAAGGGGAGCAGTACTTC.

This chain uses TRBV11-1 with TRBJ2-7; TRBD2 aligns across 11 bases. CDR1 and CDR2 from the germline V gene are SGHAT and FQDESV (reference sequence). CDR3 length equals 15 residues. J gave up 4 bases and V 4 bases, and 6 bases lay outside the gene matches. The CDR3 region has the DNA TGTGCCAGCAGCTCCACTAGCGGGAGTTTGTACGAGCAGTACTTC. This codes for CASSSTSGSLYEQYF. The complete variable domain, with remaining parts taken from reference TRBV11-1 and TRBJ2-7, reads EAEVAQSPRYKITEKSQAVAFWCDPISGHATLYWYRQILGQGPELLVQFQDESVVDDSQLPKDRFSAERLKGVDSTLKIQPAELGDSAMYLCASSSTSGSLYEQYFGPGTRLTVT.

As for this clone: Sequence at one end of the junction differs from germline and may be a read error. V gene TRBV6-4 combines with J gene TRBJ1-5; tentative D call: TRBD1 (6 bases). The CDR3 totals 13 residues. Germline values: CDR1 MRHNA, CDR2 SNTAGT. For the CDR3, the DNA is TGTGTCAGCAGTGACTCGGACAGCCAGCCCCAGCATTTT. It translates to CVSSDSDSQPQHF.

The CDR3: CASSLARSGDEQYF. The CDR3 DNA follows: TGTGCCAGCAGCTTAGCGAGATCTGGGGACGAGCAGTACTTC. The chain carries TRBV7-9 and TRBJ2-7; D is undetermined. Trimming removed 0 bases at V and 5 bases at J, with 11 bases between. The germline CDR1 and CDR2 sequences are SEHNR and FQNEAQ (reference sequence). CDR3 size: 14 residues.

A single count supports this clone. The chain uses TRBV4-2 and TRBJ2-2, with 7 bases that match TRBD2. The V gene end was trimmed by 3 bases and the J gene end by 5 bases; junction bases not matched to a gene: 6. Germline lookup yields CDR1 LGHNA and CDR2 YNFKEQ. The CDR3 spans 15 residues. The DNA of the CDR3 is TGTGCCAGCAGCCAGGGGGTGCGGGAGACCGGGGAGCTGTTTTTT. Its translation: CASSQGVRETGELFF.

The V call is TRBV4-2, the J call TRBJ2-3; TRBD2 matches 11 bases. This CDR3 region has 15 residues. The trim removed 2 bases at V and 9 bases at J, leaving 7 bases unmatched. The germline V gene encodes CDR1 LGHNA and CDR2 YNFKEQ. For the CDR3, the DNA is TGTGCCAGCAGCCAAACTAGCGGGAGTCGGGGAACGCAGTATTTT. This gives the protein CASSQTSGSRGTQYF.

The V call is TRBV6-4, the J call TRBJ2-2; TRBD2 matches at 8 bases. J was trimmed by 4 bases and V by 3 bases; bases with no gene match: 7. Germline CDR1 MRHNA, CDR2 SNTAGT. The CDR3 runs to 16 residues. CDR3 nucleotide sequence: TGTGCCAGCAGTGAATCACTAGCGGAACGCACCGGGGAGCTGTTTTTT. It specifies CASSESLAERTGELFF.

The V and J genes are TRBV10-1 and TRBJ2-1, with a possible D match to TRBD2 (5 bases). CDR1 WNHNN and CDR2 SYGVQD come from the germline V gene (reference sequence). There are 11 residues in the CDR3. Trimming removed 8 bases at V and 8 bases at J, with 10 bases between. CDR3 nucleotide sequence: TGCGCCAGCGGGAGAACCGATGAGCAGTTCTTC. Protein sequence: CASGRTDEQFF.

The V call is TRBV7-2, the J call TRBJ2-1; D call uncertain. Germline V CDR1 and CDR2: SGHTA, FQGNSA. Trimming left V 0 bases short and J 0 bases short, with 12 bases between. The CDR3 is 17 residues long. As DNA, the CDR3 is TGTGCCAGCAGCTTAGCTTCGTTTAAGAGCTCCTACAATGAGCAGTTCTTC. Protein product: CASSLASFKSSYNEQFF.

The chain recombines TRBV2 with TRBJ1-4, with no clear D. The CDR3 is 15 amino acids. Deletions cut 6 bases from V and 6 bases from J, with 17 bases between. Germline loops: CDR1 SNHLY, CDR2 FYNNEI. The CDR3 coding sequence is TGTGCCAGCAGCGGCATGGCAGGCCGTTATGAAAAACTGTTTTTT. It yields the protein CASSGMAGRYEKLFF.

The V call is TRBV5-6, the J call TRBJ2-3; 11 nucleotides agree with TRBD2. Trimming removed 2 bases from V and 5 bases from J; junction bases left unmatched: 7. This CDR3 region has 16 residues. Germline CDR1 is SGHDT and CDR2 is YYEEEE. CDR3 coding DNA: TGTGCCAGCAGCTTCTCACTAGCGGGAGTTAAAGATACGCAGTATTTT. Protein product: CASSFSLAGVKDTQYF.

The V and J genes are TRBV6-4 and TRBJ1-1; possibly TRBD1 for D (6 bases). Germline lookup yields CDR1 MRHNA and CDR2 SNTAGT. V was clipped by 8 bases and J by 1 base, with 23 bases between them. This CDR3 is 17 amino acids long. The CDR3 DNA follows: TGTGCCAGCCTCCTGAGGGGGGCTGAGGGAGCGAACACTGAAGCTTTCTTT. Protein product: CASLLRGAEGANTEAFF.

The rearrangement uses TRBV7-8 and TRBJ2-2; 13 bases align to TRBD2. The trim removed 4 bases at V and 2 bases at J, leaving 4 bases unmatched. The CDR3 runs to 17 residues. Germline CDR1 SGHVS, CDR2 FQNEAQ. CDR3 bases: TGTGCCAGCAGCTCCGGACTAGCGGGAGCCAACACCGGGGAGCTGTTTTTT. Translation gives CASSSGLAGANTGELFF.

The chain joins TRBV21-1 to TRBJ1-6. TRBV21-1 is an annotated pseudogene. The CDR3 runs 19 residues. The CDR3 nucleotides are TGTGCCAGCAGCAGATTTCCTGGGACGCTGGGTTGCTATAATTCACCCCTCCACTTT. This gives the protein CASSRFPGTLGCYNSPLHF.

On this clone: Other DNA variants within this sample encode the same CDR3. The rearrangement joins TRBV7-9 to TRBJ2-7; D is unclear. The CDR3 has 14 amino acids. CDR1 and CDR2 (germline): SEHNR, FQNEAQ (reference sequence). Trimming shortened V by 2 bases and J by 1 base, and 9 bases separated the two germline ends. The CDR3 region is CASSLPGTSYEQYF. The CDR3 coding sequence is TGTGCCAGCAGCTTACCGGGCACTTCCTACGAGCAGTACTTC.

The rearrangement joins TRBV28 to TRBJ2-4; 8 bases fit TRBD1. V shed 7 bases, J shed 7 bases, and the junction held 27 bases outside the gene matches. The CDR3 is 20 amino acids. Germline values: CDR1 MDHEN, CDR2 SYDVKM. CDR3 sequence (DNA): TGTGCCAGCAAAGGCTCCAAGGTACAGAGTGTTTGGGACAGGAGGAACATTCAGTACTTC. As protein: CASKGSKVQSVWDRRNIQYF.

CDR3 nucleotides: TGTGCCAGCAGCAAAACGGGACGGGGATCCTACGAGCAGTACTTC. Protein sequence: CASSKTGRGSYEQYF. The chain carries TRBV21-1 and TRBJ2-7. TRBV21-1 constitutes a pseudogene. The CDR3 consists of 15 residues.

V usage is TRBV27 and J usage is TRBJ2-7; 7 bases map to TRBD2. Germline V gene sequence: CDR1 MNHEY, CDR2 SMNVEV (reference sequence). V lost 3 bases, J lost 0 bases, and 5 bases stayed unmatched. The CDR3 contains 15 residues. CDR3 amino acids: CASSFLAESSYEQYF. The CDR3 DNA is TGTGCCAGCAGTTTCCTAGCGGAAAGCTCCTACGAGCAGTACTTC.

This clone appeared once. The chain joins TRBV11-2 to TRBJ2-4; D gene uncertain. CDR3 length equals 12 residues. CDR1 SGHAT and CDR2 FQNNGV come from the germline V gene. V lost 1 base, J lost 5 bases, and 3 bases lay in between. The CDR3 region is CASSLGENIQYF. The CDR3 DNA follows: TGTGCCAGCAGCTTAGGGGAAAACATTCAGTACTTC.

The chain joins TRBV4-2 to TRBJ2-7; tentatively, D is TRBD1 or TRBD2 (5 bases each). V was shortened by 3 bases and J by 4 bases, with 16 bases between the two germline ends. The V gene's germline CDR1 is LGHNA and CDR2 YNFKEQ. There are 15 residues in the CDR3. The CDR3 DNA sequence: TGTGCCAGCAGCCAGACCGGGACGGATTATTACGAGCAGTACTTC. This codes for CASSQTGTDYYEQYF.

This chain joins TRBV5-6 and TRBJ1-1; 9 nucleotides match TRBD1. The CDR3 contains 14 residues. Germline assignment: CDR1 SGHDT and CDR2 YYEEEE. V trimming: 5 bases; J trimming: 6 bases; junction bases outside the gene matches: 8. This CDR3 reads CASSLGTGRSEAFF. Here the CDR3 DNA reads TGTGCCAGCAGTCTCGGGACAGGGAGGTCTGAAGCTTTCTTT.

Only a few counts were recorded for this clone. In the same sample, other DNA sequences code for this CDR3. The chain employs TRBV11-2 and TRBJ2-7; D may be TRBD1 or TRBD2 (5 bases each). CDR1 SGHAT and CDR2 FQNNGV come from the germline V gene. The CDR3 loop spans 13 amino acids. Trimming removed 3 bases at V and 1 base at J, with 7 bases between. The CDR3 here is CASSLGESYEQYF. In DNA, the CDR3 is TGTGCCAGCAGCTTGGGGGAGTCCTACGAGCAGTACTTC.

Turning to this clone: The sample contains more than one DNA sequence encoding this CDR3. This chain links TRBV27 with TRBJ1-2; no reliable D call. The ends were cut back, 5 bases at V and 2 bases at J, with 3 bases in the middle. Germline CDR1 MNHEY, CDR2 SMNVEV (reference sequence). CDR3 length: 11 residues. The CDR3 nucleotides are TGTGCCAGCAGTGGAAACTATGGCTACACCTTC. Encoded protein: CASSGNYGYTF.

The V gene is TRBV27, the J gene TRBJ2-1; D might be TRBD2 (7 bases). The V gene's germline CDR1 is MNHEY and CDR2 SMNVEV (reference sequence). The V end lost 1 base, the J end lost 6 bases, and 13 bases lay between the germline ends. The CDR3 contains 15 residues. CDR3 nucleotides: TGTGCCAGCAGTTTATACGGGGGGCGTTCCAATGAGCAGTTCTTC. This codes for CASSLYGGRSNEQFF.